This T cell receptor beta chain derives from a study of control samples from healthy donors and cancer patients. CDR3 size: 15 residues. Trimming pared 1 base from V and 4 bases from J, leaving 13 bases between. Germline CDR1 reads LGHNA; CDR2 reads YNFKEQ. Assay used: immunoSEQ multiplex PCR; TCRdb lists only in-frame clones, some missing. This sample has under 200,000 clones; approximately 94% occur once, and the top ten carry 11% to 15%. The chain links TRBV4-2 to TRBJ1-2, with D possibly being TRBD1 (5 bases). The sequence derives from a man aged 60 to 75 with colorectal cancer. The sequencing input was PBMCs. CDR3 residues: CASSQVGDPPYGYTF. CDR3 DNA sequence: TGTGCCAGCAGCCAAGTGGGGGATCCCCCCTATGGCTACACCTTC.